The TCR beta chain described here comes from a study of blood T cell repertoires in COVID-19. Looking at the study overall: T cells, B-cell-depleted T cells, or PBMCs supplied cDNA or gDNA.

Assay used: immunoSEQ multiplex PCR; TCRdb lists only in-frame clones, some missing. Of approximately 140,000 clones listed, approximately 88% are singletons. This receptor was taken from a man aged 35-49 years with acute COVID-19. Sample: PBMCs or T cells enriched from blood (not recorded which).

Here the CDR3 DNA reads TGTGCCAGCAGCTTAGTAAGTGGGGAGAACATTCAGTACTTC. This translates into CASSLVSGENIQYF. The V gene is TRBV13, the J gene TRBJ2-4; weak D call: TRBD2 (5 bases). Germline V gene sequence: CDR1 PRHDT, CDR2 FYEKMQ (reference sequence). The CDR3 runs to 14 residues. Trimming removed 1 base from V and 7 bases from J, with 11 bases in between.